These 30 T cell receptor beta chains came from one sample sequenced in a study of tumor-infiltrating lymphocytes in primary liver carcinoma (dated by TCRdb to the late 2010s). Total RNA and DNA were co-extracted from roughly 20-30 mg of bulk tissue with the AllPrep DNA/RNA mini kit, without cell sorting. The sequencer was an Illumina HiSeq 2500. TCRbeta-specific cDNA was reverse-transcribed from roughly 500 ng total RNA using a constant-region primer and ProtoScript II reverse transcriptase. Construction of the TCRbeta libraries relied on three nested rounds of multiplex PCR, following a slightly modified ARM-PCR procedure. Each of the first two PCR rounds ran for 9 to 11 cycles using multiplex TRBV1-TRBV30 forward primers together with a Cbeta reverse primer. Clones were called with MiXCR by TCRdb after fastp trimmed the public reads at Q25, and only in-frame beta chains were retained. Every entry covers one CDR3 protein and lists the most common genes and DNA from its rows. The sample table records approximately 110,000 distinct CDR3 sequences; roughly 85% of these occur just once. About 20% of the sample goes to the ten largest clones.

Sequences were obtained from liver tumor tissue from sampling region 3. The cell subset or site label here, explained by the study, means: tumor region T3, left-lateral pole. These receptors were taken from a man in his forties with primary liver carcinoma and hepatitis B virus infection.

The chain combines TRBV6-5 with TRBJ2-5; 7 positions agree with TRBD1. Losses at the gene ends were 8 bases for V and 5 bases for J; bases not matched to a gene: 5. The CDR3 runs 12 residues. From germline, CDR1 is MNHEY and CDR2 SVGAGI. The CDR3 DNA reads TGTGCCAGCCCGACAGGGAAGGAGACCCAGTACTTC. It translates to CASPTGKETQYF.

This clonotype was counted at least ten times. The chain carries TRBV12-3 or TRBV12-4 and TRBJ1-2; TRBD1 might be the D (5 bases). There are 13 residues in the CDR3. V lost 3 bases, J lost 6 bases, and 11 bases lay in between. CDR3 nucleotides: TGTGCCAGCAGTTTGGCAGGGCCTCATGGCTACACCTTC. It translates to CASSLAGPHGYTF.

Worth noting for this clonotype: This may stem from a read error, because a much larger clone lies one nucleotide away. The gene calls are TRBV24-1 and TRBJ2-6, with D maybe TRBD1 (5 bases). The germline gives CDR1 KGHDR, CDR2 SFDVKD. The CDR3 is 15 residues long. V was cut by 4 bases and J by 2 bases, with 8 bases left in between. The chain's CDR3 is CATSEVQAGANVLTF. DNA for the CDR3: TGTGCCACCAGTGAGGTACAGGCTGGGGCCAACGTCCTGACTTTC.

The CDR3 here is CLSSQVSTANLYGYTF. In DNA, the CDR3 is TGCCTCAGCAGCCAAGTCTCGACGGCGAACCTCTATGGCTACACCTTC. V gene TRBV4-1 combines with J gene TRBJ1-2; no clear D. The CDR3 extends over 16 amino acids. CDR1 is MGHRA and CDR2 is YSYEKL in the germline V gene.

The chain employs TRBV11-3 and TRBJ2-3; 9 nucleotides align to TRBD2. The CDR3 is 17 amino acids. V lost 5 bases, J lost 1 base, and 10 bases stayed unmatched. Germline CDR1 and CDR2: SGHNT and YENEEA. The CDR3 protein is CASSKMFAGGGTDTQYF. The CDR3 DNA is TGTGCCAGCAGCAAAATGTTCGCGGGAGGGGGCACAGATACGCAGTATTTT.

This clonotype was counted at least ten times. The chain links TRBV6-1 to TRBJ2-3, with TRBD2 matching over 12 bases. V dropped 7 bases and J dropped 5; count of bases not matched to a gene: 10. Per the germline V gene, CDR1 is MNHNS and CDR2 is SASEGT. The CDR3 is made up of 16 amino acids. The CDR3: CASTYSSGRAGDTQYF. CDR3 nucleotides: TGTGCCAGCACGTACTCTAGCGGGAGGGCCGGAGATACGCAGTATTTT.

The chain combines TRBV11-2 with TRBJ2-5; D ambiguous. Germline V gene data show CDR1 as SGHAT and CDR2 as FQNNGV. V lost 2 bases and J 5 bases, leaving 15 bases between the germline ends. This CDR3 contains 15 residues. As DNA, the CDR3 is TGTGCCAGCAGCTTAACCTATCATGACGGGGAGACCCAGTACTTC. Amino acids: CASSLTYHDGETQYF. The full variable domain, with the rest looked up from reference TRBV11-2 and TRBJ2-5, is EAGVAQSPRYKIIEKRQSVAFWCNPISGHATLYWYQQILGQGPKLLIQFQNNGVVDDSQLPKDRFSAERLKGVDSTLKIQPAKLEDSAVYLCASSLTYHDGETQYFGPGTRLLVL.

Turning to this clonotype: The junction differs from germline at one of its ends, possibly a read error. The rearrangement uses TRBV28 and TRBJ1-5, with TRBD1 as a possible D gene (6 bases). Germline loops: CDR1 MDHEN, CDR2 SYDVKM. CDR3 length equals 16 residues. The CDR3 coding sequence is TGTGCCAGCAGTTTGCAGGGGCGGTGGAGCAATCAGTCCCAGCATTTT. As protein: CASSLQGRWSNQSQHF.

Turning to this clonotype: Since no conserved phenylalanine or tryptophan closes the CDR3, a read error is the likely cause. The CDR3 nucleotides read TGTGCCAGCAGCCTGATAGACTATGGCTACACCTCC. Protein product: CASSLIDYGYTS. This sequence joins TRBV6-2 or TRBV6-3 and TRBJ1-2; D gene uncertain. Germline lookup yields CDR1 MNHEY and CDR2 SVGEGT. The CDR3 runs to 12 residues. V lost 6 bases and J lost 3, with 8 bases in between.

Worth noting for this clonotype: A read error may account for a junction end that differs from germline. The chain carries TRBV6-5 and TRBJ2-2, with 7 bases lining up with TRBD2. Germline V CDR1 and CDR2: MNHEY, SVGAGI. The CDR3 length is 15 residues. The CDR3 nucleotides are TGTGCCAGCAGTAACGGGGGGACGTGGTTTAGGGAGATGTTTTTT. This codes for CASSNGGTWFREMFF.

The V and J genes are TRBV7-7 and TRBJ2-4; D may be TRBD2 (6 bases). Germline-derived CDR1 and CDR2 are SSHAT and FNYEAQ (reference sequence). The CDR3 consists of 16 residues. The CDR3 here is CASSLGPREAQNIQYF. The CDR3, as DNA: TGTGCTAGTAGCTTAGGTCCCAGGGAGGCCCAAAACATTCAGTACTTC.

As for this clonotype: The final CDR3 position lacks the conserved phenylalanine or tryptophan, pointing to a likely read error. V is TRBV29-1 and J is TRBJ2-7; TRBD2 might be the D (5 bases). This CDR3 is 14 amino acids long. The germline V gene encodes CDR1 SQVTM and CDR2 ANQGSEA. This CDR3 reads CNVQVTVGEGEQYL. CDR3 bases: TGCAACGTACAAGTTACAGTGGGCGAGGGCGAGCAGTACTTA.

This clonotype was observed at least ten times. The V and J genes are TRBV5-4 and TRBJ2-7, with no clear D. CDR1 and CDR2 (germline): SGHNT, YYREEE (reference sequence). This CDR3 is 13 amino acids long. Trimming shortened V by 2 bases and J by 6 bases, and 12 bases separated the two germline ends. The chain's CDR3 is CASSFASPGEQYF. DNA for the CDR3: TGTGCCAGCAGCTTCGCCTCACCAGGCGAGCAGTACTTC.

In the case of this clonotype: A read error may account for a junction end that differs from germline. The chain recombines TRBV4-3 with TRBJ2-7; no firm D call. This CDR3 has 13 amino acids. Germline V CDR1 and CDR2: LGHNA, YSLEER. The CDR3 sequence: CASSQDLAYEQYF. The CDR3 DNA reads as TGCGCCAGCAGCCAAGATCTGGCTTACGAGCAGTATTTC.

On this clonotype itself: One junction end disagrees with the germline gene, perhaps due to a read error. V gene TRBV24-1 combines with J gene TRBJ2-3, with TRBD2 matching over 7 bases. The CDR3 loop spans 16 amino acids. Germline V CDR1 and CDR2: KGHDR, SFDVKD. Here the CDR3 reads CATSGRGTTSTHTQYF. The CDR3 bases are TGTGCGACCAGTGGGAGGGGAACGACTAGTACACATACGCAGTATTTT.

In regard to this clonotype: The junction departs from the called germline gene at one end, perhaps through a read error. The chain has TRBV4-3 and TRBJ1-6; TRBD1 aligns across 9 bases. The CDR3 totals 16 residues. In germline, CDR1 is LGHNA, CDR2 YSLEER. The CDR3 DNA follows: TGCGTCAGCAGTTCCTGGGACAGGGCAAGGAATTCACCCCTCCACTTT. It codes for CVSSSWDRARNSPLHF.

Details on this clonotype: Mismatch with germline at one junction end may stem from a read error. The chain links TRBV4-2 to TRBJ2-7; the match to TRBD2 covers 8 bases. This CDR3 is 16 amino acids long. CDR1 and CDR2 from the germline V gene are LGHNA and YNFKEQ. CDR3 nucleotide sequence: TGTGCCAGCAGCCTGTCCTACGGGAGGGGCACGAGAAAGCAATACTTC. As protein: CASSLSYGRGTRKQYF.

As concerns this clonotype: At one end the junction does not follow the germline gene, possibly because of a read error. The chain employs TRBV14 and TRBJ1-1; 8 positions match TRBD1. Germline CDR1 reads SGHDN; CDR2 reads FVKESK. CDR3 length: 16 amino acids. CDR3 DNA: TGTGCCAGCAGCCGGGGACAGGAGATAATGAAGACTGAATCTTTCTTT. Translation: CASSRGQEIMKTESFF. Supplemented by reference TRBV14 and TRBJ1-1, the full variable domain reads EAGVTQFPSHSVIEKGQTVTLRCDPISGHDNLYWYRRVMGKEIKFLLHFVKESKQDESGMPNNRFLAERTGGTYSTLKVQPAELEDSGVYFCASSRGQEIMKTESFFGQGTRLTVV.

Written as DNA, the CDR3 is TGTGCCAGCAGTACCGCCGGGATAGGGAATAATGAGCAGTTCTTC. This codes for CASSTAGIGNNEQFF. The chain is built from TRBV28 and TRBJ2-1; maybe TRBD2 (5 bases). Per the germline V gene, CDR1 is MDHEN and CDR2 is SYDVKM. The CDR3 totals 15 residues. V was shortened by 5 bases and J by 7 bases, with 18 bases between the two germline ends.

Here the CDR3 DNA reads TGTGCCAGTAGCTCCCTTGTAACTCTCAGTGAGCAGTTCTTC. It translates to CASSSLVTLSEQFF. The chain carries TRBV19 and TRBJ2-1; D not resolved. V lost 6 bases and J 9 bases, leaving 18 bases between the germline ends. Germline loops: CDR1 LNHDA, CDR2 SQIVND (reference sequence). The CDR3 length is 14 residues.

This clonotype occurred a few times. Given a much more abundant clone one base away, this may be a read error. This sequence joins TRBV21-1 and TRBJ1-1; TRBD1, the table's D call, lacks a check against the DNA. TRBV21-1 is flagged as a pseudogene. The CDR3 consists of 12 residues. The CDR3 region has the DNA TGTGCCAGCAGCAAAGGGAAGGGGGAAGCTTTCTTT. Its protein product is CASSKGKGEAFF.

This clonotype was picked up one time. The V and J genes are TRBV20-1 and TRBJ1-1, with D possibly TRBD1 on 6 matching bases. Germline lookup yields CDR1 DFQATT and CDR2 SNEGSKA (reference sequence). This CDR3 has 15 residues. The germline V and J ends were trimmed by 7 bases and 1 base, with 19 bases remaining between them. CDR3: CSDSLGGAENTEAFF. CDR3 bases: TGCAGTGATAGTCTAGGGGGGGCCGAGAACACTGAAGCTTTCTTT.

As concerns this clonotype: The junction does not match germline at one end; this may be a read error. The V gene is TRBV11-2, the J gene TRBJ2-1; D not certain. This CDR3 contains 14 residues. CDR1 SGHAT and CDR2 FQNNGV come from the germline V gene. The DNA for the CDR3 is TGTGCCAGCAACTTGTCGGAGTTCGACAATGAGCAGTGCTTC. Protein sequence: CASNLSEFDNEQCF.

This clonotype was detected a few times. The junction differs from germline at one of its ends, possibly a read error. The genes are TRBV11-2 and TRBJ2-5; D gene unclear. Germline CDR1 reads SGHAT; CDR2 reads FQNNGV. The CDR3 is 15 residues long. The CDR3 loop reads CASRPVGLVPETQYF. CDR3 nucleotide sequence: TGTGCTAGCAGGCCCGTAGGGCTAGTCCCAGAGACCCAGTACTTC.

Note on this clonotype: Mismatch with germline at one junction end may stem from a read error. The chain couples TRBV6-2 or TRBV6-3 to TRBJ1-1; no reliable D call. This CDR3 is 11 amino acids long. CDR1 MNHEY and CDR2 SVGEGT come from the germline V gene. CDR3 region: CATSSAVTAFF. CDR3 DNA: TGTGCCACCAGTTCGGCAGTGACGGCTTTCTTT.

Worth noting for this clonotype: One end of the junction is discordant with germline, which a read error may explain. The CDR3 here is CAISSGTLTQYF. The CDR3 bases are TGTGCCATCAGCTCTGGCACTCTGACCCAGTATTTC. This chain connects TRBV11-1 to TRBJ2-5; D remains unclear. The CDR3 runs 12 residues. Germline assignment: CDR1 SGHAT and CDR2 FQDESV (reference sequence).

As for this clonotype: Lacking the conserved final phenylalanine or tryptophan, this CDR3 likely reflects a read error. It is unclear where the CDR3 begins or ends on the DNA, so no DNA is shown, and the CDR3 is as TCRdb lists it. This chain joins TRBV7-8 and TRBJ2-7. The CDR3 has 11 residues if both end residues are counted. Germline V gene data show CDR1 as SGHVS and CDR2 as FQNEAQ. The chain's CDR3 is CASTLSYEEYI.

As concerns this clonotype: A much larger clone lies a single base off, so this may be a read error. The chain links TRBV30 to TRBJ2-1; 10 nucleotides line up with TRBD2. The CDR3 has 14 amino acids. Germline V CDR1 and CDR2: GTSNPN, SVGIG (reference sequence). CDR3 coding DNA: TGTGCCTGGAGTGTACAGCGGGGGGGGCCCCGACAGCTCTTC. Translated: CAWSVQRGGPRQLF.

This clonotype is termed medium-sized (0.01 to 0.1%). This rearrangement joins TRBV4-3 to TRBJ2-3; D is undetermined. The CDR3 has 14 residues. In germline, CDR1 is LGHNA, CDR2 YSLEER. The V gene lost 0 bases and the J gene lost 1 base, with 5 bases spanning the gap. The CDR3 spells CASSQDHGTDTQYF. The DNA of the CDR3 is TGCGCCAGCAGCCAAGATCACGGCACAGATACGCAGTATTTT.

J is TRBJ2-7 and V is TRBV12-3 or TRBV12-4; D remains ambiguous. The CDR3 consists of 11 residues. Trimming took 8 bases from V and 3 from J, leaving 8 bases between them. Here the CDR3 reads CASGRFYEQYF. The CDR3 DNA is TGTGCCAGCGGTCGATTCTACGAGCAGTACTTC.